One TCR beta chain is described in this entry. The sample comes from a study of PD-L1 blockade in urothelial cancer. The overall study: Patients had undergone 0 to 3 prior chemotherapy regimens. The study recovered a median of 141,255 T cells per blood sample. At 3 weeks after treatment start (second dose) and again at 6 weeks, blood was analyzed.

Germline V lookup: CDR1 MDHEN, CDR2 SYDVKM. The V end lost 8 bases, the J end lost 6 bases, and 17 bases lay between the germline ends. This CDR3 is 14 amino acids long. What went into each PCR as a spike was synthetic TCR analog templates. Assay used: immunoSEQ multiplex PCR; TCRdb lists only in-frame clones, some missing. The profile shows under 25,000 clones, about 83% of them singletons. Time point noted: peripheral blood 6 weeks after treatment start. The genes are TRBV28 and TRBJ1-5; TRBD1 might be the D (5 bases). The receptor comes from a man in his fifties with urothelial cancer. Sample: PBMCs, taken around atezolizumab (anti-PD-L1) treatment. The CDR3 DNA reads as TGTGCCAGCTTCTTTAGGGGCGCTGCTCAGCCCCAGCATTTT. Translation: CASFFRGAAQPQHF.